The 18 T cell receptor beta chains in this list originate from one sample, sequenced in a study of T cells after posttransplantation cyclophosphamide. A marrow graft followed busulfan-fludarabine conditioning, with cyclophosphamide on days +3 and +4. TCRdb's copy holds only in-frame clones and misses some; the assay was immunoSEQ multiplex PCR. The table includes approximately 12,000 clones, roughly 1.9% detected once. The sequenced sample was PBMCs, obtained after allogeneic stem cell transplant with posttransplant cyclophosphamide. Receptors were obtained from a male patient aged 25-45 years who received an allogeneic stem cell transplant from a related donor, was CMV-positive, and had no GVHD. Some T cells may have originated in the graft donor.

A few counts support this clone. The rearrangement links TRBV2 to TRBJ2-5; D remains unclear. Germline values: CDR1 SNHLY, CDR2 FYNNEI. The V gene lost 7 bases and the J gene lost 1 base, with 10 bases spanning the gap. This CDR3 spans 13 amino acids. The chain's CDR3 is CASMSRSQETQYF. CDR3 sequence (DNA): TGTGCCAGCATGAGCAGGTCCCAAGAGACCCAGTACTTC.

The CDR3 nucleotides are TGTGCCAGCAGTTACTCGCACGGAGCTGAAGCTTTCTTT. Protein product: CASSYSHGAEAFF. The J gene is TRBJ1-1, the V gene TRBV6-5, with D unresolved. The ends were cut back, 0 bases at V and 6 bases at J, with 8 bases in the middle. The germline V gene encodes CDR1 MNHEY and CDR2 SVGAGI. The CDR3 runs 13 residues.

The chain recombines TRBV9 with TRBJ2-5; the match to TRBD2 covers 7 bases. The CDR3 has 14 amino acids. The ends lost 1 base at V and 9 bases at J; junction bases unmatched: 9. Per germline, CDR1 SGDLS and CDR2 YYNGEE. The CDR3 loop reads CASSVLLGGEAQYF. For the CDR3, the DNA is TGTGCCAGCAGCGTATTATTGGGGGGGGAGGCCCAGTACTTC.

The chain's CDR3 is CASRRGQGWDEQYF. CDR3 DNA: TGTGCCAGCAGACGGGGACAGGGGTGGGACGAGCAGTACTTC. V is TRBV28 and J is TRBJ2-7; TRBD1 matches at 10 bases. Germline assignment: CDR1 MDHEN and CDR2 SYDVKM. Losses at the gene ends were 6 bases for V and 5 bases for J; bases not matched to a gene: 7. The CDR3 is 14 residues long.

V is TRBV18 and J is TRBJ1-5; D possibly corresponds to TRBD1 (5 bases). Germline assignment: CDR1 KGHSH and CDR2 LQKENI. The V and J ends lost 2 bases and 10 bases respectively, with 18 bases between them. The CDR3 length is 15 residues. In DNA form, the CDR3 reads TGTGCCAGCTCACCATACAGGTACCTAATCAGTCCCCAGCATTTT. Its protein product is CASSPYRYLISPQHF. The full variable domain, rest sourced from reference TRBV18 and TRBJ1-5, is NAGVMQNPRHLVRRRGQEARLRCSPMKGHSHVYWYRQLPEEGLKFMVYLQKENIIDESGMPKERFSAEFPKEGPSILRIQQVVRGDSAAYFCASSPYRYLISPQHFGDGTRLSIL.

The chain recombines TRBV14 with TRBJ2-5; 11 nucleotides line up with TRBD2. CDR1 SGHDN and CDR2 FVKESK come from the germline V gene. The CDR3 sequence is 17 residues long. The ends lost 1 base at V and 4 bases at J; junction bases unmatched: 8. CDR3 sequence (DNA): TGTGCCAGCAGCCAAGGTTTAGCGGGAGGGCCGCGAGAGACCCAGTACTTC. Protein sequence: CASSQGLAGGPRETQYF.

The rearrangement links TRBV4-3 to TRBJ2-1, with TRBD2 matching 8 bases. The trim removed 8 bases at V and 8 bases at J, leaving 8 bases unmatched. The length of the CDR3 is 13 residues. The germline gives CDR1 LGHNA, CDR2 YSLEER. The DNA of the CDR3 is TGCGCCAGCGGCGGGAGGTCCGCGGATGAGCAGTTCTTC. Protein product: CASGGRSADEQFF.

The CDR3 DNA follows: TGTGCCAGCAGCTTGGCGGGGAGCTCCTATAATTCACCCCTCCACTTT. It yields the protein CASSLAGSSYNSPLHF. The chain is built from TRBV5-4 and TRBJ1-6; no clear D gene. Germline loops: CDR1 SGHNT, CDR2 YYREEE (reference sequence). The V end was cut by 0 bases, the J end by 0 bases, with 7 bases between. The CDR3 length is 16 residues.

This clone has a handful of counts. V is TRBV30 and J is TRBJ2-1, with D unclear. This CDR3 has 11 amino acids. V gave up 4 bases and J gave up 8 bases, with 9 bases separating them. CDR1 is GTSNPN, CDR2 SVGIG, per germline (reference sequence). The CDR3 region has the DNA TGTGCCTGGATTCAGGCGTATGAGCAGTTCTTC. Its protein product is CAWIQAYEQFF.

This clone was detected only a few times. CDR3 nucleotides: TGTGCCAGCAGTCGCGGGGAGCTAGACACCGGGGAGCTGTTTTTT. This gives the protein CASSRGELDTGELFF. The chain is built from TRBV4-2 and TRBJ2-2, with D possibly TRBD2 on 6 matching bases. CDR3 size: 15 residues. The germline CDR1 and CDR2 sequences are LGHNA and YNFKEQ. Trimming removed 6 bases at V and 3 bases at J, with 14 bases between.

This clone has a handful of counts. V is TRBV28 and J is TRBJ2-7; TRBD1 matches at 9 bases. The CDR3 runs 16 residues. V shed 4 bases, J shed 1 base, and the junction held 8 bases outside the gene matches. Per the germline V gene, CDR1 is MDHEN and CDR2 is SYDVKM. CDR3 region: CASSSPGQGRSYEQYF. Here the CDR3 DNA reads TGTGCCAGCAGTTCCCCGGGACAGGGAAGGTCCTACGAGCAGTACTTC.

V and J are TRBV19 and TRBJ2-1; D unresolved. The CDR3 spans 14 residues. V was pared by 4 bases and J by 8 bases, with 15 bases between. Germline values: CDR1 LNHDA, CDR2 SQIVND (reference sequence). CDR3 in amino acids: CASSKMASSYEQFF. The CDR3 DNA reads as TGTGCCAGTAGTAAAATGGCTTCCTCGTATGAGCAGTTCTTC.

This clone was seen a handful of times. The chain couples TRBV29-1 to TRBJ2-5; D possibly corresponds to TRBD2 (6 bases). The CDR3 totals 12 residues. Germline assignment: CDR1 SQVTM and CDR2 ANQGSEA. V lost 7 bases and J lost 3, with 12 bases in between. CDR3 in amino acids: CSGTGEEETQYF. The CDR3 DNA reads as TGCAGCGGCACCGGGGAGGAAGAGACCCAGTACTTC.

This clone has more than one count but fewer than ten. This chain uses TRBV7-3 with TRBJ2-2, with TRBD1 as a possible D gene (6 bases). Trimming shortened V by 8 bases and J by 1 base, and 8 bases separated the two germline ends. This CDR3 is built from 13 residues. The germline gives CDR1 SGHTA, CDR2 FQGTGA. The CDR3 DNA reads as TGTGCCAGCCGGACAGAGAACACCGGGGAGCTGTTTTTT. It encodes CASRTENTGELFF. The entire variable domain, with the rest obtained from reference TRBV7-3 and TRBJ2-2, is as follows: GAGVSQTPSNKVTEKGKYVELRCDPISGHTALYWYRQSLGQGPEFLIYFQGTGAADDSGLPNDRFFAVRPEGSVSTLKIQRTERGDSAVYLCASRTENTGELFFGEGSRLTVL.

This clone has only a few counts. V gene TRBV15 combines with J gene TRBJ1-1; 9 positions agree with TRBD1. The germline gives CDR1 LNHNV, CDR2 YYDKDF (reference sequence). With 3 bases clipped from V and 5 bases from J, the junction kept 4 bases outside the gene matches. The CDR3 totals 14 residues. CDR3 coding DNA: TGTGCCACCAGCAGCCTGACAGGGGGGACTGAAGCTTTCTTT. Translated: CATSSLTGGTEAFF. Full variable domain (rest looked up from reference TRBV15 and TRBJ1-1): DAMVIQNPRYQVTQFGKPVTLSCSQTLNHNVMYWYQQKSSQAPKLLFHYYDKDFNNEADTPDNFQSRRPNTSFCFLDIRSPGLGDTAMYLCATSSLTGGTEAFFGQGTRLTVV.

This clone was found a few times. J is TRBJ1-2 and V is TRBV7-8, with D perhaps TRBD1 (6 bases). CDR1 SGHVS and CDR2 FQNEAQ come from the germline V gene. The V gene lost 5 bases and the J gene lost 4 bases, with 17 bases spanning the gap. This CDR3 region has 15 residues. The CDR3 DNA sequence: TGTGCCAGCAGCCCGTTGGGACATGAGTTCTATGGCTACACCTTC. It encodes CASSPLGHEFYGYTF.

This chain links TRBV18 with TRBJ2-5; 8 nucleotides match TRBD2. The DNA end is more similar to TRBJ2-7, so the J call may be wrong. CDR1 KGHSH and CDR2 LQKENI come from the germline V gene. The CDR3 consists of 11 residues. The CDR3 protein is CASSGLAEQYF. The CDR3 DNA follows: TGTGCCAGCTCCGGACTAGCCGAGCAGTACTTC.

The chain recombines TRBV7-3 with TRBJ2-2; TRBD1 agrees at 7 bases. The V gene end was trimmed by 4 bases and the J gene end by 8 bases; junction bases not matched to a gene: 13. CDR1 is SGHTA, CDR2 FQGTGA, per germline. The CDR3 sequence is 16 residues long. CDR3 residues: CASSSQPGQPLGELFF. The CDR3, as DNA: TGTGCCAGCAGCTCACAACCGGGACAGCCCCTGGGGGAGCTGTTTTTT.